The clone carrying this T cell receptor (beta chain) was picked up a small number of times. Its antigen is as yet unknown. V gave up 5 bases and J gave up 7 bases; unmatched junction bases: 5. CDR1 and CDR2 from the germline V gene are SNHLY and FYNNEI. The CDR3 is made up of 12 amino acids. The data originate from a study of human T cells and chemical hapten exposure. Points from the study as a whole: Compared to controls, expanded TCRs made significantly more large clusters of similar CDR3s.

TCRdb redid the calling of the RACE reads with MiXCR, one entry per CDR3 protein. The sample holds about 170,000 distinct CDR3 sequences, 28% seen once. Time point given: patch test 3, about 24 weeks after DPC sensitization. The sample's treatment: therapeutic diphenylcyclopropenone sensitization with weekly scalp DPC. The receptor comes from a woman younger than 35 with alopecia areata. Some clones in this sample may be carry-over from other donors' samples. The rearrangement links TRBV2 to TRBJ2-7; TRBD2 agrees at 7 bases. The sequenced sample was whole blood, obtained in connection with sensitization to the hapten diphenylcyclopropenone (DPC). The CDR3, as DNA: TGTGCCAGCAGTCAAACGGGGGGAGAGCAGTACTTC. Encoded protein: CASSQTGGEQYF. Looking up the rest from reference TRBV2 and TRBJ2-7 gives the full variable domain: EPEVTQTPSHQVTQMGQEVILRCVPISNHLYFYWYRQILGQKVEFLVSFYNNEISEKSEIFDDQFSVERPDGSNFTLKIRSTKLEDSAMYFCASSQTGGEQYFGPGTRLTVT.